The 29 T cell receptor beta chains listed next were all sequenced from one sample in a study of shared T cell receptors in the human thymus (dated by TCRdb to the early 2020s). The receptor library was made with the immunoSEQ multiplex PCR assay. The clones in this table, taken by TCRdb from immuneACCESS, are in-frame only. Not every clone is retained; where verified, under half of the shortfall comes from an unresolved V gene, and the cause of the rest is unknown. The sample contains 500,000 to 750,000 clones, roughly 90% of them found a single time. Of the sample, around 0.0099% falls within the top ten clones. These records were also assigned to another study, of human thymus T cells.

The sequenced sample was thymocytes. These receptors came from a boy younger than two with a congenital heart defect. Donor details come from another sample of the same person, matched by shared clones.

V gene TRBV7-9 combines with J gene TRBJ2-6, with TRBD2 matching over 12 bases. Germline trimming cut 0 bases from V and 1 base from J; bases unmatched to any gene: 4. The CDR3 contains 19 residues. The germline V gene has CDR1 SEHNR and CDR2 FQNEAQ (reference sequence). CDR3 loop: CASSLACLAGGSGANVLTF. The CDR3, as DNA: TGTGCCAGCAGCTTAGCTTGTCTAGCGGGAGGGTCTGGGGCCAACGTCCTGACTTTC.

A note on this clone: The same CDR3 is also encoded by other DNA sequences in this sample. This chain links TRBV5-6 with TRBJ2-7, with D perhaps TRBD2 (6 bases). This CDR3 has 13 amino acids. Trimming removed 2 bases from V and 1 base from J, with 7 bases in between. Germline V CDR1 and CDR2: SGHDT, YYEEEE. The CDR3 DNA reads as TGTGCCAGCAGCTTTGGGGGGTCCTACGAGCAGTACTTC. This encodes CASSFGGSYEQYF.

The chain links TRBV12-5 to TRBJ2-7; D may be TRBD2 (5 bases). Between the trimmed V and J ends, which lost 0 bases and 5 bases, there was a span of 11 bases. This CDR3 region has 14 residues. Germline-derived CDR1 and CDR2 are LGHNT and FRNRAP. In nucleotides, the CDR3 is TGTGCTAGTGGTTTGGTACCCATGAGGGACGAGCAGTACTTC. This encodes CASGLVPMRDEQYF.

The chain recombines TRBV28 with TRBJ2-7, with TRBD2 matching over 7 bases. Per the germline V gene, CDR1 is MDHEN and CDR2 is SYDVKM. The CDR3 runs to 15 residues. The junction had 14 bases not matched to a gene; V was cut back by 7 bases and J by 5 bases. CDR3 loop: CASILPRGRDHEQYF. As DNA, the CDR3 is TGTGCCAGCATCCTCCCCCGAGGGAGGGACCACGAGCAGTACTTC.

The rearrangement uses TRBV28 and TRBJ1-2; 12 bases are a match to TRBD1. V shed 5 bases, J shed 6 bases, and the junction held 10 bases outside the gene matches. This CDR3 comprises 16 residues. Germline CDR1 reads MDHEN; CDR2 reads SYDVKM. The CDR3 bases are TGTGCCAGCAGTCCGGGACAGGGGGCGCCTTTGGATGGCTACACCTTC. Translated: CASSPGQGAPLDGYTF.

The rearrangement links TRBV11-2 to TRBJ2-1; D ambiguous. Germline CDR1 and CDR2: SGHAT and FQNNGV. V shed 3 bases and J shed 6 bases, with 15 bases lying between them. This CDR3 has 15 residues. The CDR3 DNA follows: TGTGCCAGCAGCTTTCCCGGTCCGAGCGCCAATGAGCAGTTCTTC. Translating gives CASSFPGPSANEQFF.

The chain employs TRBV30 and TRBJ1-4; TRBD1 matches 8 bases. The CDR3 runs 14 residues. Germline V gene data show CDR1 as GTSNPN and CDR2 as SVGIG (reference sequence). The V and J ends lost 2 bases and 5 bases, in that order; junction bases with no gene match: 4. The CDR3 coding sequence is TGTGCCTGGAGTCCGACAGGGGCCAATGAAAAACTGTTTTTT. It yields the protein CAWSPTGANEKLFF.

The rearrangement joins TRBV7-2 to TRBJ2-5; 10 bases align to TRBD2. The CDR3 has 15 amino acids. The trim removed 2 bases at V and 5 bases at J, leaving 5 bases unmatched. Germline assignment: CDR1 SGHTA and CDR2 FQGNSA. Here the CDR3 reads CASSLRGTSAETQYF. The CDR3, as DNA: TGTGCCAGCAGCTTACGCGGGACTAGCGCCGAGACCCAGTACTTC.

The chain has TRBV5-1 and TRBJ2-7, with 9 positions matching TRBD2. The V gene's germline CDR1 is SGHRS and CDR2 YFSETQ. Losses at the gene ends were 0 bases for V and 7 bases for J; bases not matched to a gene: 17. This CDR3 has 18 residues. The CDR3 loop is CASSLDYRLAGSSREQYF. The CDR3 DNA follows: TGCGCCAGCAGCTTGGATTATCGGCTAGCGGGGTCGTCAAGGGAGCAGTACTTC.

The J gene is TRBJ2-2, the V gene TRBV28, with TRBD1 as a possible D gene (7 bases). V lost 5 bases, J lost 7 bases, and 32 bases lay in between. Germline V CDR1 and CDR2: MDHEN, SYDVKM. The CDR3 covers 20 residues. The CDR3 here is CASSASDRESRKRVYGELFF. The CDR3 DNA reads as TGTGCCAGCAGTGCCAGTGACAGGGAGAGCAGGAAGCGGGTATACGGGGAGCTGTTTTTT.

The chain joins TRBV27 to TRBJ2-5, with 8 bases lining up with TRBD1. Per the germline V gene, CDR1 is MNHEY and CDR2 is SMNVEV (reference sequence). J was trimmed by 3 bases and V by 3 bases; bases with no gene match: 6. This CDR3 is 15 amino acids long. CDR3 DNA sequence: TGTGCCAGCAGTTTGGGCAGGGGGCTGGAAGAGACCCAGTACTTC. The encoded protein is CASSLGRGLEETQYF.

The chain couples TRBV14 to TRBJ2-4; TRBD2 matches at 13 bases. CDR1 is SGHDN and CDR2 is FVKESK in the germline V gene. The CDR3 has 17 residues. V lost 0 bases and J lost 7; bases outside the gene matches: 6. The CDR3 coding sequence is TGTGCCAGCAGCCAAGATCGGCCGACTAGCGGGAGGAACATTCAGTACTTC. This encodes CASSQDRPTSGRNIQYF.

This chain uses TRBV27 with TRBJ2-3; 7 positions match TRBD2. V trimming: 3 bases; J trimming: 4 bases; junction bases outside the gene matches: 7. CDR3 size: 15 residues. CDR1 is MNHEY, CDR2 SMNVEV, per germline (reference sequence). The CDR3 sequence is CASSLRGRPPDTQYF. In DNA form, the CDR3 reads TGTGCCAGCAGTTTGCGCGGGAGACCCCCAGATACGCAGTATTTT.

This clone is a singleton in its sample. The chain carries TRBV5-6 and TRBJ2-3; TRBD2 matches 7 bases. J gave up 2 bases and V 4 bases, and 10 bases lay outside the gene matches. CDR3 length: 16 amino acids. Germline lookup yields CDR1 SGHDT and CDR2 YYEEEE. This CDR3 is CASSPWGGRATDTQYF. In DNA form, the CDR3 reads TGTGCCAGCAGCCCCTGGGGCGGGAGAGCCACAGATACGCAGTATTTT.

The rearrangement joins TRBV25-1 to TRBJ2-5, with 8 positions matching TRBD2. The CDR3 runs 17 residues. Trimming at V came to 1 base and at J to 5 bases, leaving 12 bases not matched to a gene. Germline CDR1 is MGHDK and CDR2 is SYGVNS. The CDR3 region is CASSESGGATGRETQYF. CDR3 nucleotide sequence: TGTGCCAGCAGTGAATCCGGGGGGGCTACCGGTCGGGAGACCCAGTACTTC.

V and J are TRBV4-1 and TRBJ2-7; TRBD2 aligns across 13 bases. V trimming: 1 base; J trimming: 1 base; junction bases outside the gene matches: 7. Per the germline V gene, CDR1 is MGHRA and CDR2 is YSYEKL. The CDR3 totals 18 residues. CDR3 bases: TGCGCCAGCAGCCAAGTCCCGGGACTAGCGGGAAAATCCTACGAGCAGTACTTC. Protein product: CASSQVPGLAGKSYEQYF.

The V and J genes are TRBV7-2 and TRBJ2-7; 9 bases map to TRBD2. The CDR3 loop spans 19 amino acids. The germline V gene has CDR1 SGHTA and CDR2 FQGNSA. V lost 5 bases and J lost 2; bases outside the gene matches: 19. CDR3 DNA: TGTGCCAGCAGCCAAACCGACCGCCGACTAGCGGAACACGCCTACGAGCAGTACTTC. This codes for CASSQTDRRLAEHAYEQYF.

In this sample, this clone turned up once. The rearrangement links TRBV15 to TRBJ2-4; 11 nucleotides match TRBD2. This CDR3 is 16 amino acids long. The J segment lost 5 bases and the V segment lost 1 base, leaving 4 bases of the junction unmatched. Germline V lookup: CDR1 LNHNV, CDR2 YYDKDF (reference sequence). CDR3 sequence (DNA): TGTGCCACCAGCAGAGCCGGGACTAGCGGAGAAAACATTCAGTACTTC. This sequence encodes CATSRAGTSGENIQYF.

The rearrangement uses TRBV7-2 and TRBJ1-5; D gene ambiguous. Germline V lookup: CDR1 SGHTA, CDR2 FQGNSA. V lost 2 bases to trimming and J lost 5 bases, with 10 bases between them. The CDR3 consists of 14 residues. The DNA of the CDR3 is TGTGCCAGCAGCTTAAGCCCCGGGGATCAGCCCCAGCATTTT. This gives the protein CASSLSPGDQPQHF. Full variable domain (outside the CDR3, taken from reference TRBV7-2 and TRBJ1-5): GAGVSQSPSNKVTEKGKDVELRCDPISGHTALYWYRQSLGQGLEFLIYFQGNSAPDKSGLPSDRFSAERTGGSVSTLTIQRTQQEDSAVYLCASSLSPGDQPQHFGDGTRLSIL.

Here the CDR3 DNA reads TGCGCCAGCAGTCAATCGTGCCAGGGGGCGGCTGAACAAGAGACCCAGTACTTC. As protein: CASSQSCQGAAEQETQYF. V is TRBV23-1 and J is TRBJ2-5, with TRBD1 matching 8 bases. Being an ORF, TRBV23-1 has a function that is uncertain. CDR3 length: 18 amino acids. Losses at the gene ends were 0 bases for V and 2 bases for J; bases not matched to a gene: 11.

J is TRBJ2-2 and V is TRBV2; D is possibly TRBD2 (6 bases). V shed 10 bases and J shed 5 bases, with 14 bases lying between them. This CDR3 has 13 amino acids. Germline V gene lookup returns CDR1 SNHLY and CDR2 FYNNEI. CDR3 region: CATPGVRTGELFF. The DNA for the CDR3 is TGTGCCACCCCGGGGGTTAGGACCGGGGAGCTGTTTTTT.

The CDR3 protein is CASSSPEMIGLDVNEQFF. CDR3 coding DNA: TGTGCCAGCAGCTCCCCGGAGATGATAGGACTAGATGTCAATGAGCAGTTCTTC. The chain couples TRBV13 to TRBJ2-1; TRBD2 matches 7 bases. This CDR3 comprises 18 residues. Per germline, CDR1 PRHDT and CDR2 FYEKMQ (reference sequence). V lost 4 bases, J lost 6 bases, and 18 bases stayed unmatched. Variable domain in full (rest from reference TRBV13 and TRBJ2-1): AAGVIQSPRHLIKEKRETATLKCYPIPRHDTVYWYQQGPGQDPQFLISFYEKMQSDKGSIPDRFSAQQFSDYHSELNMSSLELGDSALYFCASSSPEMIGLDVNEQFFGPGTRLTVL.

The chain employs TRBV27 and TRBJ2-2; 14 bases agree with TRBD2. From germline, CDR1 is MNHEY and CDR2 SMNVEV (reference sequence). This CDR3 contains 17 residues. V was clipped by 6 bases and J by 4 bases; unmatched bases: 7. CDR3 in DNA: TGTGCCAGCAGAGGACTAGCGGGAGGACAGAGCACCGGGGAGCTGTTTTTT. It codes for CASRGLAGGQSTGELFF.

This clone was observed a handful of times. The rearrangement links TRBV5-1 to TRBJ2-7, with 10 bases that match TRBD2. In germline, CDR1 is SGHRS, CDR2 YFSETQ. This CDR3 spans 15 amino acids. V lost 3 bases to trimming and J lost 1 base; unmatched junction nucleotides: 4. The CDR3 reads CASSWSGRGSYEQYF. CDR3 nucleotides: TGCGCCAGCAGCTGGAGCGGGAGGGGGTCCTACGAGCAGTACTTC.

V usage is TRBV5-4 and J usage is TRBJ2-3, with 12 bases matching TRBD2. The V gene end was trimmed by 4 bases and the J gene end by 0 bases; junction bases not matched to a gene: 6. Per germline, CDR1 SGHNT and CDR2 YYREEE (reference sequence). The CDR3 is 17 residues long. This CDR3 reads CASSPQTSGGSTDTQYF. CDR3 in DNA: TGTGCCAGCAGCCCACAGACTAGCGGGGGAAGCACAGATACGCAGTATTTT.

The chain recombines TRBV25-1 with TRBJ2-3; 13 nucleotides align to TRBD2. The CDR3 has 17 residues. In germline, CDR1 is MGHDK, CDR2 SYGVNS. V was clipped by 4 bases and J by 6 bases; unmatched bases: 10. The CDR3 nucleotides read TGTGCCAGCAGTGGGGGACTAGCGGGAACCCCTTTGGATACGCAGTATTTT. It encodes CASSGGLAGTPLDTQYF.

The V call is TRBV28, the J call TRBJ1-1; D may be TRBD1 (5 bases). Trimming left V 7 bases short and J 4 bases short, with 16 bases between. There are 14 residues in the CDR3. Germline V gene data show CDR1 as MDHEN and CDR2 as SYDVKM. The CDR3 DNA sequence: TGTGCCAGCATACAAGGAGGGGCTAGCACTGAAGCTTTCTTT. This encodes CASIQGGASTEAFF.

The chain has TRBV2 and TRBJ1-3; TRBD1 matches 7 bases. J was trimmed by 8 bases and V by 3 bases; bases with no gene match: 7. This CDR3 is built from 14 residues. Germline V gene sequence: CDR1 SNHLY, CDR2 FYNNEI. CDR3 sequence (DNA): TGTGCCAGCAGTGACGGGACAGTTTTGTACACCATATATTTT. Translation gives CASSDGTVLYTIYF.

This rearrangement joins TRBV11-2 to TRBJ1-5, with 7 bases fitting TRBD1. Trimming took 5 bases from V and 1 from J; bases not matched to a gene: 8. Germline V lookup: CDR1 SGHAT, CDR2 FQNNGV. The CDR3 consists of 16 residues. The CDR3 loop reads CASSGRQGRSNQPQHF. The DNA of the CDR3 is TGTGCCAGCAGCGGCCGACAGGGCCGGAGCAATCAGCCCCAGCATTTT.